This T cell receptor beta chain derives from a study of T cells in localized non-small cell lung cancer (dated by TCRdb to about 2020). Study-level background: The study analyzed T cell repertoires of hundreds of early-stage NSCLC patients, comparing tumors and uninvolved tumor-adjacent lungs. The cohort comprised 236 treatment-naïve NSCLC patients with resected, localized lung tumors. A mean age of roughly 66 years was recorded for the NSCLC patients, of whom under 150 were male and 85 to 110 were female. Study-wide conclusions, independent of this receptor: Because of the exploratory design, TCR variables were selected using unadjusted p-values without false-discovery rate correction. Longer overall survival was associated with higher blood T cell density, whereas shorter survival was associated with higher adjacent-lung clonality. Uninvolved tumor-adjacent lung showed the highest T cell clonality, higher than tumor, which suggests more focused antigenic responses in the uninvolved tumor-adjacent lung. Because multi-region tumor sequencing was not done, intratumor heterogeneity could not be ruled out. A median of roughly 60 of the top 100 tumor clones were detected in paired uninvolved adjacent lung, and about 29 of these tumor clones were also found among the top 100 clones of the paired uninvolved adjacent lung.

From V the trimming removes 3 bases and from J it removes 2 bases, while the gene matches leave 5 bases of the junction unaccounted for. Counted from cysteine to phenylalanine, this CDR3 has 15 amino acids. Solely the CDR3 DNA is kept, with 45 bases framed from the first base. CDR1 and CDR2 were assigned from the germline V gene (reference sequence) as MNHEY and SMNVEV. With regard to this clone: Its antigen is unknown. No base qualities exist here, and no much larger clone lies one base off it.

At diagnosis, peripheral blood, uninvolved tumor-adjacent lung and tumor were collected and stored as a combination of fresh-frozen and FFPE material. For TCR repertoire profiling, blood samples were analyzed in the form of peripheral blood mononuclear cells. The immunoSEQ Assay was used to sequence TCR beta CDR3 regions from DNA. In the original analysis: T cell density was computed as TCR beta template counts normalized to usable DNA estimated by amplifying housekeeping genes. Richness was estimated with the preseqR package, extrapolating to 400,000 templates for PBMC samples and 120,000 templates for tissue samples. Clonality was defined as one minus Pielou's evenness. To identify tissue-enriched TCRs, differential abundance testing was run on productive amino-acid clonotypes with a minimum total count of 5 and an alpha of 0.1. The Jaccard Index and the Morisita Overlap Index were used to measure how much the repertoires overlapped between compartments. GLIPH clustered TCR beta CDR3s with public tetramer-defined viral CDR3s; viral motifs required at least three viral sequences plus V-gene enrichment. Not all clones reach the TCRdb copy of this immuneACCESS table, which keeps in-frame sequences only. Checked studies attribute under half of the gap to unresolved V genes and leave the rest unexplained. V, J and clone size were drawn from that table, and D and trimming were deduced from the DNA. The table for this sample lists 20,000 to 25,000 clones; over 70% of them were counted only once. Together, the top ten hold about 12% of the sample.

This specimen consisted of PBMCs, obtained before any cancer treatment. The chain is encoded by TRBV27 joined to TRBJ2-3, and 7 bases in between align with TRBD2. The TCR was taken from a man aged 35-69 years with stage II squamous cell lung carcinoma. CDR3 reads: CASSLYSGVTDTQYF. The nucleotides read TGTGCCAGCAGTTTGTACAGCGGGGTCACAGATACGCAGTATTTT.